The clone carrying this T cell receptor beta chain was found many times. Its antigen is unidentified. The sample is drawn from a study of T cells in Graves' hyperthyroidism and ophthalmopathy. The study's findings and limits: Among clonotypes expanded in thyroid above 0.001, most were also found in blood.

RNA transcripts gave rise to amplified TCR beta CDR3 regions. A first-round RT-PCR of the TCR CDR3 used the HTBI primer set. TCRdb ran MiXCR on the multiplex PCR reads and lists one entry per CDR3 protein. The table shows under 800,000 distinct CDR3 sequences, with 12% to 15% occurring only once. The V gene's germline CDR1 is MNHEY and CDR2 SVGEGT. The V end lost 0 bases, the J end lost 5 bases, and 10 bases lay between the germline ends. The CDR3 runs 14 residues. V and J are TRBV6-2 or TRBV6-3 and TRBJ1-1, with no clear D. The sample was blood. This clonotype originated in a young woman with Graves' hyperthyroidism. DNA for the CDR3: TGTGCCAGCAGTTACTCTTATCGTAGGACTGAAGCTTTCTTT. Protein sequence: CASSYSYRRTEAFF.